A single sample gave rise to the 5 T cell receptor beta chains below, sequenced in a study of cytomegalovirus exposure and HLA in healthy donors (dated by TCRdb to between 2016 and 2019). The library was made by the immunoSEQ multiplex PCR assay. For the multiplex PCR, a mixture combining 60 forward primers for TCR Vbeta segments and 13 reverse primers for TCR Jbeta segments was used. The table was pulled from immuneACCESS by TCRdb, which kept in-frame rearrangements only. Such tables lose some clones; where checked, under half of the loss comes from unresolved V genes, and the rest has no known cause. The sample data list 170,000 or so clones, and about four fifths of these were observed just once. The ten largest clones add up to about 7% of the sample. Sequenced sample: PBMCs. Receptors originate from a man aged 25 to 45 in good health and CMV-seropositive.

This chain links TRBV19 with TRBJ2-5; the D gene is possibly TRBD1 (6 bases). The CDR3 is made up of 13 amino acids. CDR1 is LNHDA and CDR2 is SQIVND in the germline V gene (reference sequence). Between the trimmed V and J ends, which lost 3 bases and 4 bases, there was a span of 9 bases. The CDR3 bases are TGTGCCAGTAGTATGGGACATCGAGAGACCCAGTACTTC. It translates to CASSMGHRETQYF.

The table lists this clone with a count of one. The chain's CDR3 is CASSRGTEGLAVSYNEQFF. Here the CDR3 DNA reads TGCGCCAGCAGCAGAGGGACGGAGGGACTAGCGGTCTCCTACAATGAGCAGTTCTTC. V is TRBV5-1 and J is TRBJ2-1; the match to TRBD2 covers 11 bases. CDR3 length equals 19 residues. With V trimmed by 4 bases and J by 0 bases, 12 bases remained unmatched. CDR1 and CDR2 from the germline V gene are SGHRS and YFSETQ.

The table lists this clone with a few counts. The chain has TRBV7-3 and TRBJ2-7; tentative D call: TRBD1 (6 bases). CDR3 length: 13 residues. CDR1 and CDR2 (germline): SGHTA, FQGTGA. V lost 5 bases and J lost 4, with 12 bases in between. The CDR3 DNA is TGTGCCAGCAGCCCGAGGGACATTTACGAGCAGTACTTC. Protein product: CASSPRDIYEQYF. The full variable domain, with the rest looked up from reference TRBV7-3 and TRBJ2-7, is GAGVSQTPSNKVTEKGKYVELRCDPISGHTALYWYRQSLGQGPEFLIYFQGTGAADDSGLPNDRFFAVRPEGSVSTLKIQRTERGDSAVYLCASSPRDIYEQYFGPGTRLTVT.

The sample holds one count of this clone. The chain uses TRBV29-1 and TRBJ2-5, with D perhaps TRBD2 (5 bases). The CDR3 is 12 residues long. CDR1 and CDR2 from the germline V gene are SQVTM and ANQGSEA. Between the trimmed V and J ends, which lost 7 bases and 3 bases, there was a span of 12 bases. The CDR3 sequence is CSGRGSKETQYF. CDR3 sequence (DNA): TGCAGCGGCCGGGGAAGTAAAGAGACCCAGTACTTC.

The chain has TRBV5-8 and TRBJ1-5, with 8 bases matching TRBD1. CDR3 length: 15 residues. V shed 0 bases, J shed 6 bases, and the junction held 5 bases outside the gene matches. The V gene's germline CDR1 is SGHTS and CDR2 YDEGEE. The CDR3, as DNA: TGTGCCAGCAGCTTGGCCCGGACAGGGTCTCAGCCCCAGCATTTT. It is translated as CASSLARTGSQPQHF.